This paragraph covers one TCR beta chain sequence. What it binds is unknown. CDR1 MDHEN and CDR2 SYDVKM come from the germline V gene. The CDR3 is made up of 14 amino acids. V was cut by 1 base and J by 3 bases, with 10 bases left in between. The sample originates from a study of T cell repertoires in cytomegalovirus infection. Study summary: It was the public TCR beta signatures that indicated both CMV infection and matching HLA type. General study points: Carriage of CMV together with the relevant HLA was identifiable through cumulative public TCR beta family frequency. There were HLA-C-restricted CMV-specific TCR beta clonotypes dominating the ex vivo response.

TCRdb used MiXCR to reprocess the reads, holding one entry per CDR3 protein. This repertoire shows over 100,000 distinct CDR3 sequences, about a tenth found once; its top ten account for approximately 31%. This TCR derives from a human donor in good health (CMV status not recorded). Some clones in this sample may be carry-over from other donors' samples. Sequenced material: PBMCs, sequenced either directly or after in vitro stimulation (not recorded which). V is TRBV28 and J is TRBJ2-7; TRBD2 is a possible D gene (6 bases). CDR3 sequence: CASSLLADLYEQYF. CDR3 DNA: TGTGCCAGCAGTTTATTAGCGGACCTCTACGAGCAGTACTTC.